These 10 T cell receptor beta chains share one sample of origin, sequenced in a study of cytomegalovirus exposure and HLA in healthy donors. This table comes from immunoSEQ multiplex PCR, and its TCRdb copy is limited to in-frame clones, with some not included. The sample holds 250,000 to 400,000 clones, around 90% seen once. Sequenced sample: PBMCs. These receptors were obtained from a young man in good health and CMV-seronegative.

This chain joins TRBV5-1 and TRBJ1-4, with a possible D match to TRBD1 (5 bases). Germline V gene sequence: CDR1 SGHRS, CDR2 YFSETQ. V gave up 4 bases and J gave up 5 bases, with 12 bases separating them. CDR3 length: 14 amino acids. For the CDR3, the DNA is TGCGCCAGCAGCCCTCGACAGCGCAATGAAAAACTGTTTTTT. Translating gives CASSPRQRNEKLFF.

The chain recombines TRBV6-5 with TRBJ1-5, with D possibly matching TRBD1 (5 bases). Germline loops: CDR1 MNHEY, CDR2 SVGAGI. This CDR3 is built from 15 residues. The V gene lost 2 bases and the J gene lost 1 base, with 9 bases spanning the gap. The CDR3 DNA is TGTGCCAGCAGTTACCAGGGTCTGAGCAATCAGCCCCAGCATTTT. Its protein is CASSYQGLSNQPQHF.

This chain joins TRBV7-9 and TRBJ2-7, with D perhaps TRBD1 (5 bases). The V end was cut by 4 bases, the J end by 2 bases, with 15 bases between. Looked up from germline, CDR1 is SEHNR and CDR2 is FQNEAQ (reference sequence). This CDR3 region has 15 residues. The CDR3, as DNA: TGTGCCAGCAGCTCGACCCAGGGTGGGCCCTACGAGCAGTACTTC. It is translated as CASSSTQGGPYEQYF.

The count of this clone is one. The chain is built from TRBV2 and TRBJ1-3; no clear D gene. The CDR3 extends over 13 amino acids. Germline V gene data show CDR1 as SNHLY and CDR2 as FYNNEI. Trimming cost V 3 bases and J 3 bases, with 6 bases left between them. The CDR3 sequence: CASSDRNGNTIYF. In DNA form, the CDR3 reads TGTGCCAGCAGTGACAGGAATGGAAACACCATATATTTT.

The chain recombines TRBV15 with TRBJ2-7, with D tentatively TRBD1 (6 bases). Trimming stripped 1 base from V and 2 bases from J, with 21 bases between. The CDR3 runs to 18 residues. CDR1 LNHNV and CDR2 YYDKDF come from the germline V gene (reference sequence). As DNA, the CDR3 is TGTGCCACCAGCAGAGGGGCCACTACAGGGAGAGACCCCTACGAGCAGTACTTC. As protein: CATSRGATTGRDPYEQYF.

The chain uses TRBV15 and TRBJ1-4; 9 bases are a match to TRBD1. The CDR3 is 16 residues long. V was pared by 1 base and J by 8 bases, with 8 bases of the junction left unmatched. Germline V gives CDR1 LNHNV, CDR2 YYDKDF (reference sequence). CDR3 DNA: TGTGCCACCAGCAGAGTGGTGGGACAGGGCGGAGAAAAACTGTTTTTT. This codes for CATSRVVGQGGEKLFF.

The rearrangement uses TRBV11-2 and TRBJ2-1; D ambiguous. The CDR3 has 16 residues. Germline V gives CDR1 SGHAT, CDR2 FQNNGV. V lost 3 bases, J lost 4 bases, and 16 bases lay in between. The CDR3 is CASSFVGLAIYNEQFF. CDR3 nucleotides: TGTGCCAGCAGCTTTGTTGGTTTAGCAATTTACAATGAGCAGTTCTTC.

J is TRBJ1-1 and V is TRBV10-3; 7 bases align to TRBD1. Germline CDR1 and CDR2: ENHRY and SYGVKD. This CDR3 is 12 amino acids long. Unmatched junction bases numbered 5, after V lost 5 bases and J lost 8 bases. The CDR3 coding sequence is TGTGCCATCAGTTTACACAGGGGAGAAGCTTTCTTT. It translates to CAISLHRGEAFF.

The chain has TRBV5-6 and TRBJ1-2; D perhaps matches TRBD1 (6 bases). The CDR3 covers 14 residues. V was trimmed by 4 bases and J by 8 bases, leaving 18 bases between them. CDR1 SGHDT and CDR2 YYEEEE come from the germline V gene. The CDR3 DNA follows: TGTGCCAGCAGCCTCGCGGGGGGCGCAAAAGGCTACACCTTC. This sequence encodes CASSLAGGAKGYTF.

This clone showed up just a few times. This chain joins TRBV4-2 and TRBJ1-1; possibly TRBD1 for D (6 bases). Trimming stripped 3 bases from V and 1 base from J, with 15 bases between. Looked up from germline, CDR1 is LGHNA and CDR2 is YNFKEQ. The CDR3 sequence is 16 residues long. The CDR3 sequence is CASSQWGRTANTEAFF. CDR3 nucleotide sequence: TGTGCCAGCAGCCAGTGGGGAAGGACAGCGAACACTGAAGCTTTCTTT.